The 6 T cell receptor beta chains in this list originate from one sample, sequenced in a study of blood T cell repertoires in COVID-19. Clones were read by immunoSEQ multiplex PCR, and TCRdb kept only the in-frame ones, dropping some. The repertoire holds hundreds of thousands of clones, with roughly 85% as singletons. Input material: PBMCs or T cells enriched from blood (not recorded which). These receptors came from a woman aged 40 to 50 who had recovered from COVID-19.

This clone occurred once. The genes are TRBV28 and TRBJ2-1, with D possibly TRBD2 on 5 matching bases. The germline CDR1 and CDR2 sequences are MDHEN and SYDVKM. Between the trimmed V and J ends, which lost 3 bases and 7 bases, there was a span of 10 bases. This CDR3 spans 13 amino acids. The CDR3: CASSFGVGNEQFF. DNA for the CDR3: TGTGCCAGCAGTTTCGGGGTTGGGAATGAGCAGTTCTTC.

This chain links TRBV5-1 with TRBJ2-7, with 10 bases lining up with TRBD1. Germline V gives CDR1 SGHRS, CDR2 YFSETQ. J lost 5 bases, V lost 5 bases, and 4 bases had no gene match. CDR3 length: 13 amino acids. CDR3 sequence (DNA): TGCGCCAGCAGGGGACAGGGGATCCACGAGCAGTACTTC. This codes for CASRGQGIHEQYF.

The chain combines TRBV20-1 with TRBJ2-1; 8 bases are shared with TRBD2. Germline-derived CDR1 and CDR2 are DFQATT and SNEGSKA (reference sequence). V was pared by 3 bases and J by 12 bases, with 13 bases of the junction left unmatched. The CDR3 spans 14 residues. CDR3: CSASKAGGFLGQFF. CDR3 DNA: TGCAGTGCTAGTAAGGCGGGAGGCTTTTTGGGGCAGTTCTTC.

J is TRBJ1-2 and V is TRBV6-5; D not certain. Germline CDR1 MNHEY, CDR2 SVGAGI. The V end was cut by 8 bases, the J end by 4 bases, with 14 bases between. CDR3 size: 13 residues. DNA for the CDR3: TGTGCCAGCGGCGGCGGGGTCCCCTATGGCTACACCTTC. It encodes CASGGGVPYGYTF.

V usage is TRBV5-4 and J usage is TRBJ1-2; 7 bases agree with TRBD1. Germline V gene lookup returns CDR1 SGHNT and CDR2 YYREEE (reference sequence). J was trimmed by 4 bases and V by 2 bases; bases with no gene match: 8. The CDR3 spans 15 residues. This chain's CDR3 is CASSFRTGDSYGYTF. The CDR3 DNA reads as TGTGCCAGCAGCTTCCGCACAGGGGATTCCTATGGCTACACCTTC.

Only a few counts were recorded for this clone. V and J are TRBV7-2 and TRBJ2-3; maybe TRBD2 (6 bases). Looked up from germline, CDR1 is SGHTA and CDR2 is FQGNSA. CDR3 size: 15 residues. V lost 5 bases and J 5 bases, leaving 17 bases between the germline ends. The CDR3 sequence is CASSELAASGDTQYF. The CDR3 DNA is TGTGCCAGCAGCGAACTAGCCGCATCGGGAGATACGCAGTATTTT.